This TCR beta chain is from a study of OX40 agonist ivuxolimab in advanced cancers. Regarding the study as a whole: The study found that CD8+ T cells averaged more expanded clones than CD4+.

Assay used: immunoSEQ multiplex PCR; TCRdb lists only in-frame clones, some missing. The table lists more than 80,000 clones, roughly 91% of them singletons. For this clone: The target antigen is unknown.

The CDR3 spans 14 residues. J was trimmed by 5 bases and V by 8 bases; bases with no gene match: 7. The germline V gene encodes CDR1 SGHTA and CDR2 FQGNSA. The sequence was collected from an adult with an advanced solid tumor such as melanoma, head and neck, liver or kidney cancer. The sample in question was CD4+ or CD8+ T cells sorted from blood, obtained in a trial of the OX40 agonist ivuxolimab. The rearrangement joins TRBV7-2 to TRBJ2-1; 9 bases are a match to TRBD2. CDR3 amino acids: CASRLAGKDNEQFF. CDR3 nucleotides: TGTGCCAGCCGGCTAGCGGGGAAAGACAATGAGCAGTTCTTC.